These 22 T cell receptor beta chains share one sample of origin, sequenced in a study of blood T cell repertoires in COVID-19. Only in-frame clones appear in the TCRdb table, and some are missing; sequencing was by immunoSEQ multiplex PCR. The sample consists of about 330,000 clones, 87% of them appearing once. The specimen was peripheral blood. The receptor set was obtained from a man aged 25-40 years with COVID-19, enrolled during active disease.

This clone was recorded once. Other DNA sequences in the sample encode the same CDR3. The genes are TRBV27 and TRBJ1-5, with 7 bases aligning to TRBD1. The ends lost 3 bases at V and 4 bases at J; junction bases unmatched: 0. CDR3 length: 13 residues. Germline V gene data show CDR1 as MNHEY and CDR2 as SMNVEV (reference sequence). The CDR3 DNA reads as TGTGCCAGCAGTTTGGGACAGAATCAGCCCCAGCATTTT. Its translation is CASSLGQNQPQHF.

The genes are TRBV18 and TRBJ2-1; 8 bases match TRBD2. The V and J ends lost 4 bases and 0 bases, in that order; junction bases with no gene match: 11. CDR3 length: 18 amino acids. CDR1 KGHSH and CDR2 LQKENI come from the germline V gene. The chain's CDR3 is CASSLRGSGVSSYNEQFF. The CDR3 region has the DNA TGTGCCAGCTCACTTCGGGGTAGCGGGGTGAGCTCCTACAATGAGCAGTTCTTC.

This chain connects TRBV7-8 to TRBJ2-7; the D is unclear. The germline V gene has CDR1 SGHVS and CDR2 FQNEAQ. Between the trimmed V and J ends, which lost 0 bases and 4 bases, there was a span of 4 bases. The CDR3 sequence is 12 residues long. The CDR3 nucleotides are TGTGCCAGCAGCTTAGCCCGGTACGAGCAGTACTTC. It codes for CASSLARYEQYF.

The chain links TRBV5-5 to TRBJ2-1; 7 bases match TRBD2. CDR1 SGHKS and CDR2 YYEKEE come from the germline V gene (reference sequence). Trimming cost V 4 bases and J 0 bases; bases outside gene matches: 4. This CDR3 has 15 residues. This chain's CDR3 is CASSPLADSYNEQFF. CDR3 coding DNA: TGTGCCAGCAGCCCTCTAGCGGACTCCTACAATGAGCAGTTCTTC.

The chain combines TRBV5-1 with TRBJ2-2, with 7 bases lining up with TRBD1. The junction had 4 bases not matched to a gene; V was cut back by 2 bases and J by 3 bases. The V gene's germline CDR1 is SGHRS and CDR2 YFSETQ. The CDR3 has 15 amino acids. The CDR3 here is CASSLQGPYTGELFF. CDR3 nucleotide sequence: TGCGCCAGCAGCTTACAGGGGCCTTACACCGGGGAGCTGTTTTTT.

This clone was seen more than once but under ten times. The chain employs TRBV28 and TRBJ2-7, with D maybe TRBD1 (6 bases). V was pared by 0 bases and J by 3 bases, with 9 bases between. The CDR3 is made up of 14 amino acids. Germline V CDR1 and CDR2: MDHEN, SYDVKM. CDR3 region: CASSLWDRGYEQYF. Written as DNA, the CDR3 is TGTGCCAGCAGTTTATGGGACAGAGGCTACGAGCAGTACTTC.

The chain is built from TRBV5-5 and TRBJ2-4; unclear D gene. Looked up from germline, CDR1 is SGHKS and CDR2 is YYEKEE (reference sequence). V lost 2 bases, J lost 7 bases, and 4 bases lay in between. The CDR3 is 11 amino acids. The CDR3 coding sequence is TGTGCCAGCAGCTTCGGGAACATTCAGTACTTC. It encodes CASSFGNIQYF.

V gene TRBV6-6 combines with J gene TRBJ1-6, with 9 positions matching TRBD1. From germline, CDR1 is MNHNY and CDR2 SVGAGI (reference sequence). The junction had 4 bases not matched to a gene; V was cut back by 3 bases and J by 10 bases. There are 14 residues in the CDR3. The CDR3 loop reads CASSYRDRVSPLHF. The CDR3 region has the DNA TGTGCCAGCAGTTATCGGGACAGGGTCTCACCCCTCCACTTT.

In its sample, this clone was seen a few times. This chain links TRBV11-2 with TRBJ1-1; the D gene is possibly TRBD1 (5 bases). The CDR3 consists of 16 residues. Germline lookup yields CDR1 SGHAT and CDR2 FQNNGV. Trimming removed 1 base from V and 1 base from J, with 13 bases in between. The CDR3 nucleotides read TGTGCCAGCAGCTTAGTATGGGGGGTTAAGAACACTGAAGCTTTCTTT. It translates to CASSLVWGVKNTEAFF.

In DNA, the CDR3 is TGTGCCAGCTCAGACCTAGCGGGCTACAATGAGCAGTTCTTC. Protein product: CASSDLAGYNEQFF. The V call is TRBV18, the J call TRBJ2-1; 8 nucleotides match TRBD2. The ends lost 5 bases at V and 3 bases at J; junction bases unmatched: 3. The CDR3 consists of 14 residues. The germline CDR1 and CDR2 sequences are KGHSH and LQKENI.

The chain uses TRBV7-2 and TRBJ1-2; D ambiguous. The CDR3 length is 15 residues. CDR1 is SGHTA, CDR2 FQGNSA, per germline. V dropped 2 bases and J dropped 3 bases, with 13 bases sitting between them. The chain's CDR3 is CASSLFEGTHYGYTF. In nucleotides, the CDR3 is TGTGCCAGCAGCTTATTCGAGGGAACCCACTATGGCTACACCTTC.

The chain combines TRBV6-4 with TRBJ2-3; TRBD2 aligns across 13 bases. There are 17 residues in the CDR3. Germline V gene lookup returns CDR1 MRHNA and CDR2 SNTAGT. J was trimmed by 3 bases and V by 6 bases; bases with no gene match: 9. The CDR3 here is CASSPYGLAGVTDTQYF. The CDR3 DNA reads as TGTGCCAGCAGCCCCTACGGACTAGCGGGAGTAACAGATACGCAGTATTTT.

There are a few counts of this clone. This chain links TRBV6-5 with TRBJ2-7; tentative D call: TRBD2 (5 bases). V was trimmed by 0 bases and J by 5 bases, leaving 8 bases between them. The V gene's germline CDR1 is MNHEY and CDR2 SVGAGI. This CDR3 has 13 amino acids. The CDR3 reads CASSYSEVHEQYF. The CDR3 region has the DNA TGTGCCAGCAGTTACTCGGAGGTCCACGAGCAGTACTTC.

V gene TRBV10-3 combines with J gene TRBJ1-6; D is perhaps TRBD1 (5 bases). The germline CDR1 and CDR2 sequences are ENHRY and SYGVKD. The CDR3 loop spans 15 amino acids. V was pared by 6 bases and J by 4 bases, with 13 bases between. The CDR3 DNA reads TGTGCCATCAGCCCAGTGGGGGGGTATAATTCACCCCTCCACTTT. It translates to CAISPVGGYNSPLHF.

The CDR3, as DNA: TGTGCCAGTACCCGACTCCCACCCGGAATTCCCCCTCCTAGCGGGGATACGCAGTATTTT. This sequence encodes CASTRLPPGIPPPSGDTQYF. This chain joins TRBV19 and TRBJ2-3, with TRBD2 identical over 8 bases. The CDR3 is made up of 20 amino acids. Per germline, CDR1 LNHDA and CDR2 SQIVND (reference sequence). With 7 bases clipped from V and 6 bases from J, the junction kept 27 bases outside the gene matches.

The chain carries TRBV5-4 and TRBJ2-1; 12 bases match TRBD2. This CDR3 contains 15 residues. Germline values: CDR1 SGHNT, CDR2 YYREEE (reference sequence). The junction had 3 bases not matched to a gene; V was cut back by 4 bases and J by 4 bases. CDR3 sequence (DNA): TGTGCCAGCAGCCCCGGGACTAGCGGGTACAATGAGCAGTTCTTC. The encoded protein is CASSPGTSGYNEQFF.

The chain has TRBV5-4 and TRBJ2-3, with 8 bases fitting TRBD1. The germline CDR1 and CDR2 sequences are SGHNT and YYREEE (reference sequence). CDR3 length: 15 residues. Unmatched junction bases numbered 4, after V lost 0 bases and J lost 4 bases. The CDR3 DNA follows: TGTGCCAGCAGCTTGGCCGCAGGGGGCGCAGATACGCAGTATTTT. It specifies CASSLAAGGADTQYF.

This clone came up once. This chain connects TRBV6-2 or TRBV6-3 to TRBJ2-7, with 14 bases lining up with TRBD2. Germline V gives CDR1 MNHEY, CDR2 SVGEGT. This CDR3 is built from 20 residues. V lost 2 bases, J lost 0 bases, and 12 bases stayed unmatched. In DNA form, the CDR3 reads TGTGCCAGCAGTTACCCATGGACTAGCGGGAGGCCCAGGAGCTCCTACGAGCAGTACTTC. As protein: CASSYPWTSGRPRSSYEQYF.

DNA for the CDR3: TGTGCCAGCAGCTTATATCCAGGGTCGGATGGCTACACCTTC. Its protein is CASSLYPGSDGYTF. V gene TRBV5-6 combines with J gene TRBJ1-2, with a weak D call TRBD1 (5 bases). The CDR3 is 14 amino acids. V was pared by 2 bases and J by 6 bases, with 14 bases between. Germline CDR1 and CDR2: SGHDT and YYEEEE.

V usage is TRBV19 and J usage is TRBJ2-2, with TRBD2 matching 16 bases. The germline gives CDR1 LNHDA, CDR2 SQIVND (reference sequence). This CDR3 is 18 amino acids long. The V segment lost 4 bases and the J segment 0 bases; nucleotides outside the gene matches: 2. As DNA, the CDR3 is TGTGCCAGTAGTACCGGGACTAGCGGGGGGGCGAACACCGGGGAGCTGTTTTTT. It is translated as CASSTGTSGGANTGELFF.

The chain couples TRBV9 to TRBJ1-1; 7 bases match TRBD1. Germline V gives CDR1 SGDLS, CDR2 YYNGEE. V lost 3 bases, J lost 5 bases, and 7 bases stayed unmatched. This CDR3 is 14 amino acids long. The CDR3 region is CASSATGVGTEAFF. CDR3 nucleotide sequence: TGTGCCAGCAGCGCTACAGGGGTGGGAACTGAAGCTTTCTTT. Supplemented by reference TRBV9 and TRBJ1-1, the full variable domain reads DSGVTQTPKHLITATGQRVTLRCSPRSGDLSVYWYQQSLDQGLQFLIQYYNGEERAKGNILERFSAQQFPDLHSELNLSSLELGDSALYFCASSATGVGTEAFFGQGTRLTVV.

The CDR3 reads CASSQSSGGAVYF. The CDR3 region has the DNA TGCGCCAGCAGCCAGTCCTCAGGGGGCGCGGTCTACTTC. The chain combines TRBV4-3 with TRBJ2-7, with 8 bases lining up with TRBD1. Germline values: CDR1 LGHNA, CDR2 YSLEER. V shed 3 bases and J 13 bases; nucleotides not matched to a gene: 11. The length of the CDR3 is 13 residues.